This TCR beta chain was captured by sequencing in a study of T cells in Graves' hyperthyroidism and ophthalmopathy. Study-level findings and limits: The model predicted ophthalmopathy a median roughly six months before onset. Most thyroid clonotypes that were expanded above 0.001 also turned up in blood.

The CDR3 extends over 15 amino acids. CDR1 and CDR2 from the germline V gene are MNHNS and SASEGT. The TCR beta CDR3 regions underwent amplification using RNA transcripts as the source. Initially, a first-round RT-PCR of the TCR CDR3 employed the HTBI primer set. Via MiXCR, TCRdb re-called the multiplex PCR reads, giving one row per CDR3 protein. The sample yields around 540,000 distinct CDR3 sequences, about 16% seen once. Concerning this clonotype: Antigen specificity is unknown. At one of its ends the junction is not consistent with the germline gene, which may arise from a read error.

J is TRBJ1-5 and V is TRBV6-1; tentative D call: TRBD1 (6 bases). Sequenced material: blood. This clonotype originated in a woman under 40 with Graves' ophthalmopathy. The chain's CDR3 is CASRADERRGAPLYF. CDR3 nucleotides: TGTGCCAGCAGGGCGGACGAAAGGAGGGGGGCGCCTTTATATTTT.